This T cell receptor beta chain was identified during a study of neurological immune-mediated disorders (dated by TCRdb to about 2019). Study-level background: Peripheral blood TCR-beta repertoires from patients with HTLV-I-associated myelopathy (HAM/TSP), patients with multiple sclerosis, and healthy controls were compared in the study using UMI-based sequencing. The cohort was made up of about 65 subjects, consisting of around 14 HAM/TSP patients, roughly 35 multiple sclerosis patients and roughly 20 healthy controls. The 100 to 110 TCR-beta libraries covered PBMC samples along with longitudinal samples, technical triplicates, and paired sorted CD4+ and CD8+ T-cell subsets.

TCR libraries for sorted subsets were made from roughly 1 million sorted CD4+ or CD8+ T cells. Peripheral blood was subjected to Ficoll-Hypaque density gradient centrifugation to isolate PBMCs, which were then cryopreserved in liquid nitrogen. Paired sorted CD4+ and CD8+ subsets came from healthy controls, HAM/TSP patients and MS patients. cDNA was synthesized by template-switch 5'RACE using a primer carrying a 10-nucleotide random unique molecular identifier by which each TCR transcript was tagged. Over 160 million TCR-beta sequences, covering 15-18 subjects, were produced in each sequencing run. The RNeasy kit was used for extraction of total RNA. The KAPA Real-time Library Amplification kit was used to amplify TCR-beta VDJ regions with primers targeting the TCR constant region and the 5'RACE anchor. A first PCR added sample indexes and Illumina adaptors, after which a second PCR increased the library yield. After Ampure bead purification, the TCR product of roughly 650 bp was size-selected on a 2% E-gel SizeSelection system. Before pooling, library quality was checked on a Bioanalyzer, concentration was measured with Qubit, and libraries were quantified with the Kapa Library Quantification kit. Paired-end 2 x 150 bp sequencing of the libraries was performed on an Illumina HiSeq 2500. To increase sequence diversity, roughly 23-30% phiX was spiked into each library pool. On the study's bioinformatics: The quality-filtered reads were processed with the UMI-based MiGEC pipeline, whose error correction step removed more than 85% of the raw TCR sequences. VDJ genes were aligned to IMGT germline references, and clonotypes were defined by unique CDR3 amino acid sequence plus V-J genes. VDJtools evaluated clonal expansion, Shannon diversity and CDR3 relatedness (CalcPairwiseDistances, ClusterSamples); CLCbio workbench built phylogenetic trees. Expanded clones were defined as having at least 8 unique UMIs, based on coefficient-of-variation modelling across technical triplicates. The raw public reads went through TCRdb reprocessing: fastp at Q25, MiXCR clone calling, in-frame beta chains kept. Entries are consolidated by CDR3 protein sequence, retaining the most common genes and DNA. TCRdb, not the original authors, processed these V and J calls. The sample profile shows 30,000 to 45,000 distinct CDR3 sequences; roughly 12% of them were found once. Together, the top ten hold 3% to 4.5% of the sample.

CDR1 SNHLY and CDR2 FYNNEI were looked up in the germline V gene. V loses 1 base, J loses 7 bases, and the germline ends lie 16 bases apart. There are 15 amino acids in the CDR3, from cysteine to phenylalanine inclusive. The sequence is cut down to CDR3 DNA, 45 bases in frame from base 1. Broader findings and caveats from the paper: TCR clonal expansion was highest in HAM/TSP patients and lowest in MS patients, with MS patients falling below even healthy controls. No identical CDR3 amino acid sequences were shared among expanded clones across subjects, suggesting private TCR-beta repertoires in all groups.

This clonotype occurred many times. Its antigen has not been determined. Base qualities are missing; no much larger clone stands one base away. This sequence originates from a woman aged 30 to 39 with HTLV-1-associated myelopathy (HAM/TSP). The specimen sequenced was CD4+ T cells from blood. Recombination connected TRBV2 to TRBJ1-2; the D gene is not confidently resolved. The CDR3 loop reads CASSEEEGLVSGYTF. In nucleotides, the sequence is TGTGCCAGCAGTGAAGAGGAAGGGCTTGTATCTGGCTACACCTTC.